The T cell receptor beta chain under discussion was sequenced for a study of radiation and T cells in renal cell carcinoma. Points from the study as a whole: Compared with controls, irradiated tumors showed greater TCR clonality. Dominant CDR3 motifs occupied more repertoire in irradiated than control tumors. Tumor samples were small regions of approximately 0.93 g.

The data were produced by immunoSEQ multiplex PCR, yet TCRdb's version contains in-frame clones alone and is incomplete. This sample carries more than 8,500 clones, around three fifths of them seen once, and the ten largest clones take approximately 14%. To note about this clone: Its antigen is still unknown.

The germline V and J ends were trimmed by 5 bases and 1 base, with 21 bases remaining between them. From germline, CDR1 is GTSNPN and CDR2 SVGIG (reference sequence). CDR3 length equals 17 residues. Treatment: treatment-naive control, cytoreductive nephrectomy. This TCR came from a man aged 60 to 75 with renal cell carcinoma. The V gene is TRBV30, the J gene TRBJ2-4; D is possibly TRBD1 (6 bases). The sequencing used tumor tissue, collected from a patient whose treatment was nephrectomy without radiotherapy. CDR3: CAWEAFGQRGAKNIQYF. The CDR3, as DNA: TGTGCCTGGGAGGCTTTCGGACAGCGAGGGGCCAAAAACATTCAGTACTTC.